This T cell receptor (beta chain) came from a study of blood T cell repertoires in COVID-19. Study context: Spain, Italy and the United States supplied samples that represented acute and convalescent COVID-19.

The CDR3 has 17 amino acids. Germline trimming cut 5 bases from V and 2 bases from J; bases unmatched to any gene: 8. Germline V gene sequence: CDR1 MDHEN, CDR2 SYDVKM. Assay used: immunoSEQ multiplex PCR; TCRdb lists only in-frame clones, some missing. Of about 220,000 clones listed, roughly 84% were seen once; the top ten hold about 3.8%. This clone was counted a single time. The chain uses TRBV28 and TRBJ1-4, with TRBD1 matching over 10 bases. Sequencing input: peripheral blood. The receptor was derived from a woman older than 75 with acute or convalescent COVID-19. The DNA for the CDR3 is TGTGCCAGCAGTCCGACAGGGGGCCGGGGGACTAATGAAAAACTGTTTTTT. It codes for CASSPTGGRGTNEKLFF.